Given below is one TCR beta chain in context. These data originate in a study of blood T cells in healthy people across ages. With a J-beta primer mix and a sample-barcoded 5' primer, a second PCR ran about 7 to 12 cycles. MiXCR, run by TCRdb on the 5' RACE reads, gives a single entry per CDR3 protein. The table includes 780,000 or so distinct CDR3 sequences, 53% detected once. The ends were cut back, 7 bases at V and 2 bases at J, with 12 bases in the middle. Germline V gives CDR1 SQVTM, CDR2 ANQGSEA. This CDR3 comprises 13 residues. Extracted total RNA amounted to at least 6 micrograms for each sample.

The clonotype comes from a man aged 80 or over in good health. What was sequenced was blood. The chain combines TRBV29-1 with TRBJ2-1; a possible D gene is TRBD2 (5 bases). The CDR3 DNA sequence: TGCAGCGGAGCGGTTCCAGCCTACAATGAGCAGTTCTTC. Residues: CSGAVPAYNEQFF.